One T cell receptor beta chain is described in this entry. Its antigen is undetermined. This sample stems from a study of vaccination and CD4 T cells after COVID-19. The wider study: Convalescent persons amounted to six males plus four females, two of whom were Hispanic. Investigators took post-vaccine samples a median 72 days after dose two, within a range of 14 to 241.

Cultured CD4+ T-cell DNA underwent Oncomine TCR Beta short-read sequencing. TCRdb re-called the PCR reads through MiXCR, storing one row per CDR3 protein. The sample comprises more than 13,000 distinct CDR3 sequences, around three quarters of which are singletons, and roughly 17% rests with the top ten. Treatment: roughly 10-day PBMC culture with coronavirus spike peptide pools or control peptides (ViraFEST assay). Germline CDR1 DFQATT, CDR2 SNEGSKA (reference sequence). Deletions cut 3 bases from V and 7 bases from J, with 13 bases between. This CDR3 is built from 13 residues. The chain uses TRBV20-1 and TRBJ2-1; D might be TRBD2 (6 bases). The sequencing sample was made of CD4+ T cells from blood, cultured in vitro. This sequence was found in a human donor who had recovered from COVID-19. The CDR3 DNA reads as TGCAGTGCTAGGCGGGACTTCCAAAATGAGCAGTTCTTC. This translates into CSARRDFQNEQFF.